The rows below give T cell receptor beta chains drawn from one sample of a study of CD8 T cells in ankylosing spondylitis. TCRdb independently ran MiXCR on the 5' RACE reads; one entry per CDR3 protein. The sample carries some 150,000 distinct CDR3 sequences, around 43% recorded once. The sample was synovial fluid, either unsorted or a sorted T cell fraction (not recorded which). These receptors originate from a male donor with ankylosing spondylitis. Each CDR3 is given with its conserved first and last residue. D genes are given only for firm matches. Rows may omit the clone size; those that give it use once, few, many or a size class.

DNA	CDR3	size	D	J	length	V
TGTGCCAGCAGCTTGTGGAAGGGGTCGATGAACACCGGGGAGCTGTTTTTT	CASSLWKGSMNTGELFF	-	-	TRBJ2-2	17	TRBV5-5
TGCAGTGCTAGAGACGGGAGCGCATCCTACGAGCAGTACTTC	CSARDGSASYEQYF	-	-	TRBJ2-7	14	TRBV20-1
TGTGCCAGCAGTTTGGAGGCTTTCATTGCGGTTACTAATGAAAAACTGTTTTTT	CASSLEAFIAVTNEKLFF	-	-	TRBJ1-4	18	TRBV28
TGTGCCAGCAGTTTAGAGGACCCTCGGGCCGGGGAGCTGTTTTTT	CASSLEDPRAGELFF	-	-	TRBJ2-2	15	TRBV12-3/TRBV12-4
TGCGCCAGCAAAGATCGACTCGGAAGCTCCTACGAGCAGTACTTC	CASKDRLGSSYEQYF	-	-	TRBJ2-7	15	TRBV4-1
TGTGCCAGCAGTTACTCCGCTCAGGGGAACACTGAAGCTTTCTTT	CASSYSAQGNTEAFF	few	-	TRBJ1-1	15	TRBV6-5
TGTGCCAGCAGCTCTTGGACAGTCCTCTCCTACAATGAGCAGTTCTTC	CASSSWTVLSYNEQFF	-	-	TRBJ2-1	16	TRBV7-9
TGTGCCAGCAGTCTAGGACAGGGCCTCTCCTACGAGCAGTACTTC	CASSLGQGLSYEQYF	-	TRBD1	TRBJ2-7	15	TRBV6-1
TGTGCCAGCAGCTTAGTGCAGAGGACAAAGAGGACAGATACGCAGTATTTT	CASSLVQRTKRTDTQYF	-	-	TRBJ2-3	17	TRBV7-9
TGTGCCAGCAGCGAGACAGGGGGCGGGACAGATACGCAGTATTTT	CASSETGGGTDTQYF	many	TRBD1	TRBJ2-3	15	TRBV6-4
TGTGCCAGCAGCCGTTTCGGGGGAGGCCCGTGGGGCTACACCTTC	CASSRFGGGPWGYTF	-	-	TRBJ1-2	15	TRBV28
TGCGCCAGCAGCCAAGAAGGTCAACCCGAACCAAACACCGGGGAGCTGTTTTTT	CASSQEGQPEPNTGELFF	few	-	TRBJ2-2	18	TRBV4-1
TGTGCCAGCAGTGAACTAGCGGGAGGGCTAGGTGAGCAGTTCTTC	CASSELAGGLGEQFF	-	TRBD2	TRBJ2-1	15	TRBV6-1
TGCGCCAGCACCCTGGGGTCGGGACTGCAACCCTCTGGAAACACCATATATTTT	CASTLGSGLQPSGNTIYF	-	-	TRBJ1-3	18	TRBV5-1
TGTGCCAGCAGTTACGTAGCCCCCTCCTACGAGCAGTACTTC	CASSYVAPSYEQYF	-	-	TRBJ2-7	14	TRBV6-5
TGTGCCAGCAGTCACACACTAGCGGGAGTGACGGCCCAGTACTTC	CASSHTLAGVTAQYF	-	TRBD2	TRBJ2-5	15	TRBV6-5
TGTGCCAGCAGTTCCCGGGGTGGCTACGAGCAGTACTTC	CASSSRGGYEQYF	once	-	TRBJ2-7	13	TRBV6-6
TGTGCCGCAGGAACAAGACAGGGAAACTATGGCTACACCTTC	CAAGTRQGNYGYTF	-	TRBD1	TRBJ1-2	14	TRBV7-9
TGTGCCAGCAGCTTAATACTAGCTCAGAATGAGCAGTTCTTC	CASSLILAQNEQFF	-	-	TRBJ2-1	14	TRBV7-8
TGTGCCAGCAGCTGGCCAACACTGAACACCGGGGAGCTGTTTTTT	CASSWPTLNTGELFF	many	-	TRBJ2-2	15	TRBV5-6
TGTGCCAGCAGCTACACTGGGACGGTGAACACTGAAGCTTTCTTT	CASSYTGTVNTEAFF	-	-	TRBJ1-1	15	TRBV13
TGTGCCACCAGTGATCCAATGACAGGGGGGGATACGCAGTATTTT	CATSDPMTGGDTQYF	-	TRBD1	TRBJ2-3	15	TRBV24-1
TGTGCCAGCAGTGAGCTAACAGGCACTGGGGCCAACGTCCTGACTTTC	CASSELTGTGANVLTF	-	-	TRBJ2-6	16	TRBV6-1
TGTGCCAGCAGTGTCGGACAATACAATGCACCCTACGAGCAGTACTTC	CASSVGQYNAPYEQYF	-	-	TRBJ2-7	16	TRBV2
TGTGCCAGCAGCTTGGGAAGACAGGGTCGGAGCTACACCTTC	CASSLGRQGRSYTF	-	TRBD1	TRBJ1-2	14	TRBV7-9
TGTGCCAGCAGTTTGAGCGGGATCTACACAGATACGCAGTATTTT	CASSLSGIYTDTQYF	-	TRBD2	TRBJ2-3	15	TRBV28
TGTGCCAGCAGTGTCGTCGCGAAACAAAAGAGCTATGGCTACACCTTC	CASSVVAKQKSYGYTF	few	-	TRBJ1-2	16	TRBV25-1
TGTGCCAGCAGTCCCCCCGGGACAGGGGGCAACGAGCAGTACTTC	CASSPPGTGGNEQYF	many	TRBD1	TRBJ2-7	15	TRBV28
TGCGCCAGCAGCTTTACCGGGCCCACAGATACGCAGTATTTT	CASSFTGPTDTQYF	-	-	TRBJ2-3	14	TRBV5-1
TGCGCCAGCAGCTTATGGGGGACAGGGCCGAATGAAAAACTGTTTTTT	CASSLWGTGPNEKLFF	-	TRBD1	TRBJ1-4	16	TRBV5-1
TGTGCCAGCAGGGGGGGTAGAGCGGCGAACACCGGGGAGCTGTTTTTT	CASRGGRAANTGELFF	few	-	TRBJ2-2	16	TRBV2
TGTGCCAGCAGCGAACCGGGACAGGGGGCAGGTGAGCAGTTCTTC	CASSEPGQGAGEQFF	-	TRBD1	TRBJ2-1	15	TRBV7-6
TGTGCCAGCAGCTTAGTGGCAGACAATGAGCAGTTCTTC	CASSLVADNEQFF	-	-	TRBJ2-1	13	TRBV7-9
TGCGCCAGCAGCTTGGTACAGGCAACTGGAAACACCATATATTTT	CASSLVQATGNTIYF	few	-	TRBJ1-3	15	TRBV5-1
TGTGCCAGCAGCTTATGGCGACAGGCCCATTACGAGCAGTACTTC	CASSLWRQAHYEQYF	-	-	TRBJ2-7	15	TRBV7-2
TGTGCCAGCAGTTACGATCCGGGAGGGCCTTCCGAGCAGTACTTC	CASSYDPGGPSEQYF	few	TRBD2	TRBJ2-7	15	TRBV6-2/TRBV6-3
TGTGCCAGCAGCTTGTTCAGGGGGCGGAGGAACACTGAAGCTTTCTTT	CASSLFRGRRNTEAFF	-	TRBD1	TRBJ1-1	16	TRBV5-6
TGTGCCAGCAGTGAACGGGACAGGGTTCGGACTGAAGCTTTCTTT	CASSERDRVRTEAFF	once	TRBD1	TRBJ1-1	15	TRBV6-1
TGTGCCAGCAGTCTTCTCGCGGGCCTTATCTACGAGCAGTACTTC	CASSLLAGLIYEQYF	-	-	TRBJ2-7	15	TRBV6-2/TRBV6-3
TGTGCCAGCACCATGGGATTCCGCCCGGGGGATGAGCAGTTCTTC	CASTMGFRPGDEQFF	-	-	TRBJ2-1	15	TRBV6-1
TGTGCCAGCAGCTATTTTCCCCCGGCGTGGGGGGCTAACTATGGCTACACCTTC	CASSYFPPAWGANYGYTF	-	-	TRBJ1-2	18	TRBV7-8
TGTGCCAGCAGCTTAGGTCCTAGCGGGAGGCACACCGGGGAGCTGTTTTTT	CASSLGPSGRHTGELFF	few	TRBD2	TRBJ2-2	17	TRBV7-8
TGTGCCACCAGCAGTTATCGACGGACAGCGAACTCCTACAATGAGCAGTTCTTC	CATSSYRRTANSYNEQFF	few	-	TRBJ2-1	18	TRBV15
TGTGCCAGCAGTTTAGCGAGGCGGGGTCCCTACGAGCAGTACTTC	CASSLARRGPYEQYF	few	-	TRBJ2-7	15	TRBV12-3/TRBV12-4
TGTGCCAGCAGTTTGGGGTTAAGGGGGCTCAACACTGAAGCTTTCTTT	CASSLGLRGLNTEAFF	-	TRBD1	TRBJ1-1	16	TRBV12-3/TRBV12-4
TGTGCCAGCATCCATGGGACTGGTAACACCGGGGAGCTGTTTTTT	CASIHGTGNTGELFF	many	-	TRBJ2-2	15	TRBV21-1
TGTGCCAGCTACAGGCCGGGATTCCAAGAGACCCAGTACTTC	CASYRPGFQETQYF	many	-	TRBJ2-5	14	TRBV2
TGTGCCAGCAGTGCGGACTACACAGATACGCAGTATTTT	CASSADYTDTQYF	few	-	TRBJ2-3	13	TRBV27
TGTGCCAGCAGCCAAGCAGCAGCCCTCCTCCCCGAGTTAGACTTC	CASSQAAALLPELDF	few	-	TRBJ1-2	15	TRBV14